The rows below give T cell receptor beta chains drawn from one sample of a study of T-cell memory formation after mild COVID-19. MiXCR, applied by TCRdb to the 5' RACE reads, yields one record per CDR3 protein. This sample has some 88,000 distinct CDR3 sequences; roughly 23% occur once, and the top ten carry 35% to 50%. The material sequenced was PBMCs or a T cell subset sorted from them (not recorded which). The source of these receptors is a young man who had mild COVID-19 (a few samples of this study predate the infection). Cell type and time point are not known. Each CDR3 is given without its conserved first and last residue. Fields, in order: V gene, CDR3 length, CDR3 protein.

V gene: TRBV12-3/TRBV12-4; CDR3 length: 12; CDR3 protein: ASSRTGTNQPQH
V gene: TRBV4-2; CDR3 length: 15; CDR3 protein: ASSQDGLSDSYNEQF
V gene: TRBV4-3; CDR3 length: 13; CDR3 protein: ASSQDSTGFNEQY
V gene: TRBV5-1; CDR3 length: 14; CDR3 protein: ASSSGLAGGLNEQF
V gene: TRBV2; CDR3 length: 11; CDR3 protein: AGQGQGNQPQH
V gene: TRBV4-3; CDR3 length: 13; CDR3 protein: ASSLKTVSGNTIY
V gene: TRBV6-5; CDR3 length: 17; CDR3 protein: ASSTRRQGNPSGANVLT
V gene: TRBV20-1; CDR3 length: 13; CDR3 protein: SATEGVAVNEKLF
V gene: TRBV19; CDR3 length: 13; CDR3 protein: ASSTTGEVDQPQH
V gene: TRBV9; CDR3 length: 13; CDR3 protein: ASSARAGGQETQY
V gene: TRBV7-3; CDR3 length: 13; CDR3 protein: ASSPTGRLSYEQY
V gene: TRBV5-1; CDR3 length: 11; CDR3 protein: ASSSQDRDEAF
V gene: TRBV3-1; CDR3 length: 14; CDR3 protein: ASSQIPPLSAGELF
V gene: TRBV15; CDR3 length: 13; CDR3 protein: ATSAQGRGATEAF
V gene: TRBV6-5; CDR3 length: 11; CDR3 protein: ASSYGTTYGYT
V gene: TRBV3-1; CDR3 length: 12; CDR3 protein: ASSQESGSGGYT
V gene: TRBV6-2/TRBV6-3; CDR3 length: 13; CDR3 protein: ASSYRGRSTGELF
V gene: TRBV7-9; CDR3 length: 11; CDR3 protein: ASTLGGDTEAF
V gene: TRBV7-9; CDR3 length: 13; CDR3 protein: ASSADEHLSNEQF
V gene: TRBV11-2; CDR3 length: 12; CDR3 protein: ASSWGWGENIQY
V gene: TRBV12-3/TRBV12-4; CDR3 length: 12; CDR3 protein: ASSLGGARDGYT
V gene: TRBV19; CDR3 length: 11; CDR3 protein: ASSLTTTGELF
V gene: TRBV3-1; CDR3 length: 13; CDR3 protein: ASSQDSAPSYEQY
V gene: TRBV6-2/TRBV6-3; CDR3 length: 15; CDR3 protein: ASSYRPWTVSGDTQY
V gene: TRBV29-1; CDR3 length: 13; CDR3 protein: SVEEAGRESYEQY
V gene: TRBV7-2; CDR3 length: 13; CDR3 protein: ASSLGSGGDSPLH
V gene: TRBV30; CDR3 length: 11; CDR3 protein: AWNLGRGGEQY
V gene: TRBV29-1; CDR3 length: 11; CDR3 protein: SVPTGGYTEAF
V gene: TRBV4-1; CDR3 length: 12; CDR3 protein: ASRPIAGRYEQY
V gene: TRBV7-9; CDR3 length: 13; CDR3 protein: ASSPQGPLRNTIY
V gene: TRBV7-9; CDR3 length: 17; CDR3 protein: ASSLGYSGGESSYNEQF
V gene: TRBV4-3; CDR3 length: 12; CDR3 protein: ASSQDGPGYEQY
V gene: TRBV4-2; CDR3 length: 12; CDR3 protein: ASSQGGPGNEQF
V gene: TRBV7-9; CDR3 length: 12; CDR3 protein: ASSLGLEPYEQY
V gene: TRBV4-1; CDR3 length: 12; CDR3 protein: ASSQPGPKETQY
V gene: TRBV4-1; CDR3 length: 12; CDR3 protein: ASSIRPNYETQY
V gene: TRBV7-9; CDR3 length: 13; CDR3 protein: ASSPRAPEADTQY
V gene: TRBV7-9; CDR3 length: 13; CDR3 protein: ASSYTPGQGDEQF
V gene: TRBV6-5; CDR3 length: 10; CDR3 protein: ASRRQGLGYT
V gene: TRBV4-3; CDR3 length: 14; CDR3 protein: ASSQWTSGGYNEQF
V gene: TRBV4-1; CDR3 length: 11; CDR3 protein: ASSGESGNEQF
V gene: TRBV6-6; CDR3 length: 14; CDR3 protein: ASSYSLQGPGYGYT
V gene: TRBV12-3/TRBV12-4; CDR3 length: 11; CDR3 protein: ASSLDSIYGYT
V gene: TRBV7-2; CDR3 length: 13; CDR3 protein: ASSLGDRGYQPQH
V gene: TRBV20-1; CDR3 length: 14; CDR3 protein: SAMTWGGTSLGEQF
V gene: TRBV4-1; CDR3 length: 14; CDR3 protein: ASSHGGVLMNTEAF
V gene: TRBV4-1; CDR3 length: 13; CDR3 protein: ASSQLTGDLYEQY
V gene: TRBV7-7; CDR3 length: 13; CDR3 protein: ASSPERTGEETQY
V gene: TRBV7-9; CDR3 length: 13; CDR3 protein: ASSPSAGMNTEAF